The present T cell receptor beta chain was sequenced within a study of T cell responses to AZD1222 COVID-19 vaccine. The CDR3 is 17 amino acids. With V trimmed by 4 bases and J by 7 bases, 16 bases remained unmatched. Germline assignment: CDR1 SGHRS and CDR2 YFSETQ. Method: immunoSEQ multiplex PCR; TCRdb's copy keeps in-frame clones and lacks some. Among under 150,000 clones listed, about 94% were seen once. The source is an adult in good health. The rearrangement uses TRBV5-1 and TRBJ2-2, with 7 bases lining up with TRBD1. The sample here was peripheral blood, taken on day 0 of AZD1222 vaccination. CDR3 residues: CASSKARGTGDVGELFF. The CDR3 DNA reads TGCGCCAGCAGCAAGGCGAGGGGCACAGGGGATGTCGGGGAGCTGTTTTTT. Variable domain in full (rest from reference TRBV5-1 and TRBJ2-2): KAGVTQTPRYLIKTRGQQVTLSCSPISGHRSVSWYQQTPGQGLQFLFEYFSETQRNKGNFPGRFSGRQFSNSRSEMNVSTLELGDSALYLCASSKARGTGDVGELFFGEGSRLTVL.